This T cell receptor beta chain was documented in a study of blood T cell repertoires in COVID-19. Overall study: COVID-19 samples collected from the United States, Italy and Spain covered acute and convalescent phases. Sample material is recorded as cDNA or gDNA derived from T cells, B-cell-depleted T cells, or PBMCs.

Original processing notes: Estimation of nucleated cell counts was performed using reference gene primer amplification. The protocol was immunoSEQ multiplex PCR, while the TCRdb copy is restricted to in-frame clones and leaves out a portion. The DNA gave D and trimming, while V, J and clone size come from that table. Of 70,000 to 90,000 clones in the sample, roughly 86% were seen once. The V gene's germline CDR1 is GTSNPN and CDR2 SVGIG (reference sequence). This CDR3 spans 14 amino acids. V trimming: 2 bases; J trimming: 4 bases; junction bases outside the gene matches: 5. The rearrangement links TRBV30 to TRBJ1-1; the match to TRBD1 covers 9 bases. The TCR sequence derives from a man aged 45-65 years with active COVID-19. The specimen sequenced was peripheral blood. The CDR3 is CAWSPGTGSTEAFF. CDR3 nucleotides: TGTGCCTGGAGTCCCGGGACAGGGAGCACTGAAGCTTTCTTT.